This T cell receptor (beta chain) was found in a study of blood T cells in healthy people across ages. Study-level points and caveats: Estimated diversity across one million T cells was deemed an underestimate. While age rose, TCR beta diversity per million T cells dropped in a roughly linear way.

Note on this clonotype: What it binds is not known.

Together with a sample-barcoded 5' primer, a J-beta primer mix was included in a second PCR lasting roughly 7 to 11 cycles. Sequencing recovered at least 3 million CDR3-containing paired-end reads from each sample. TCRdb analysed the 5' RACE reads with MiXCR anew, one entry per CDR3 protein. Here the sample spans 800,000 to 900,000 distinct CDR3 sequences, 62% being singletons. The V end lost 6 bases, the J end lost 3 bases, and 8 bases lay between the germline ends. The CDR3 contains 12 residues. Germline V lookup: CDR1 MNHEY, CDR2 SVGEGT. The sample, approximately 10 milliliters of peripheral blood, was drawn from each donor.

V usage is TRBV6-2 or TRBV6-3 and J usage is TRBJ2-5; D not resolved. The sample taken for sequencing was blood. This TCR derives from a man under 40 in good health. DNA of the CDR3: TGTGCCAGCAGCCCCTACGAAGAGACCCAGTACTTC. This encodes CASSPYEETQYF.